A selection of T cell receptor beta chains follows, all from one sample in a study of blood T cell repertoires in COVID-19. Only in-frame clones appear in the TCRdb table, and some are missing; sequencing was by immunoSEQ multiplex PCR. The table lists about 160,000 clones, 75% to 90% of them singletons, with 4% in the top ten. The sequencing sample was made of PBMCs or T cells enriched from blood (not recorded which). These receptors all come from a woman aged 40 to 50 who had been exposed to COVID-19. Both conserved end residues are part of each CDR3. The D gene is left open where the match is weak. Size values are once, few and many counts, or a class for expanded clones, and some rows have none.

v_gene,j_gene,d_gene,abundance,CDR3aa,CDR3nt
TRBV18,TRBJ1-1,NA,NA,CASSPRTVNTEAFF,TGTGCCAGCTCACCTCGGACAGTAAACACTGAAGCTTTCTTT
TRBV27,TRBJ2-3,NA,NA,CASSLLWGADTQYF,TGTGCCAGCAGTTTACTCTGGGGGGCAGATACGCAGTATTTT
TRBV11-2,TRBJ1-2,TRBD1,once,CASRQGGKHYGYTF,TGTGCCAGCAGACAGGGGGGGAAGCACTATGGCTACACCTTC
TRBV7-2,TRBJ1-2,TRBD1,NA,CASSLGGTVSHF,TGTGCCAGCAGCTTAGGAGGGACAGTGAGCCACTTC
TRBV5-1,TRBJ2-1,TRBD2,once,CASSPGTSGWSVGYNEQFF,TGCGCCAGCAGCCCCGGGACTAGCGGGTGGAGTGTGGGATACAATGAGCAGTTCTTC
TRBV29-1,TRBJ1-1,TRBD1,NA,CSARQGGITEAFF,TGCAGCGCCCGACAGGGGGGGATCACTGAAGCTTTCTTT
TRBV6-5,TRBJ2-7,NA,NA,CASIPSGGPSYEQYF,TGTGCCAGCATCCCCTCCGGGGGACCCTCCTACGAGCAGTACTTC
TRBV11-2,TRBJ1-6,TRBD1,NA,CASSFLTGVSPLHF,TGTGCCAGCAGCTTTTTGACAGGGGTCTCACCCCTCCACTTT
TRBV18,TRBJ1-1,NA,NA,CASSPTAGSNTEAFF,TGTGCCAGCTCACCAACGGCAGGATCGAACACTGAAGCTTTCTTT
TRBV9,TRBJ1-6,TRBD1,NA,CASSVEGTGFGNSPLHF,TGTGCCAGCAGCGTAGAAGGGACAGGGTTTGGGAATTCACCCCTCCACTTT
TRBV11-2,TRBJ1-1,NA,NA,CASSPDSVNTEAFF,TGTGCCAGCAGTCCCGACAGCGTGAACACTGAAGCTTTCTTT
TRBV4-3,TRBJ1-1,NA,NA,CASSQDRDFAEAFF,TGCGCCAGCAGCCAAGACAGGGATTTCGCTGAAGCTTTCTTT
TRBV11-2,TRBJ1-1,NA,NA,CASSTYPRRAFF,TGTGCCAGCAGCACCTATCCCCGGCGGGCTTTCTTT
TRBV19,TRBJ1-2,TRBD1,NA,CASRTPGQGHGYTF,TGTGCCAGTAGAACCCCGGGACAGGGGCATGGCTACACCTTC
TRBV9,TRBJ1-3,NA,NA,CASSVSQGVGNTIYF,TGTGCCAGCAGCGTATCTCAGGGTGTAGGAAACACCATATATTTT
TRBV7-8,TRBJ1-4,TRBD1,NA,CASSRGTDQSTNEKLFF,TGTGCCAGCAGCCGCGGGACAGATCAATCAACTAATGAAAAACTGTTTTTT
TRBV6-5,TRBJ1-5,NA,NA,CASSTMRSQHF,TGTGCCAGCAGTACCATGCGATCCCAGCATTTT
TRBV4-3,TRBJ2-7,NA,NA,CASSQDSISYEQYF,TGCGCCAGCAGCCAAGATTCCATCTCCTACGAGCAGTACTTC
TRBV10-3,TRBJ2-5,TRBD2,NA,CAISEPSGTQETQYF,TGTGCCATCAGTGAACCTAGCGGGACACAAGAGACCCAGTACTTC
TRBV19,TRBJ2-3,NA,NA,CASSIVGGVSDTQYF,TGTGCCAGTAGTATAGTGGGCGGGGTGTCAGATACGCAGTATTTT
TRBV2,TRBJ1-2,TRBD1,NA,CASRADRDYGYTF,TGTGCCAGCAGGGCCGACAGGGACTATGGCTACACCTTC
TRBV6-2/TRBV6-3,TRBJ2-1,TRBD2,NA,CASSTLAGRQFF,TGTGCCAGCAGCACCTTAGCGGGAAGGCAGTTCTTC
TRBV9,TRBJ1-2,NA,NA,CASSVETGTYGYTF,TGTGCCAGCAGCGTAGAAACAGGGACCTATGGCTACACCTTC
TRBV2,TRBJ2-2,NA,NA,CASSDFLTGELFF,TGTGCCAGCAGTGACTTTTTAACCGGGGAGCTGTTTTTT
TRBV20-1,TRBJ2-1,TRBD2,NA,CSASASGGLLVEQFF,TGCAGTGCTAGTGCGTCGGGAGGCCTCCTCGTTGAGCAGTTCTTC
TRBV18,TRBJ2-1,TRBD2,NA,CASSPERGYNEQFF,TGTGCCAGCTCACCGGAGCGGGGGTACAATGAGCAGTTCTTC
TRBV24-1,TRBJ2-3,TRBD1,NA,CATSDGQGVTDTQYF,TGTGCCACCAGTGATGGGCAGGGGGTAACAGATACGCAGTATTTT
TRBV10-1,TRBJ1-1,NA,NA,CASSGHGTEAFF,TGCGCCAGCAGTGGTCACGGCACTGAAGCTTTCTTT
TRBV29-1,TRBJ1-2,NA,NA,CSVEGLNYGYTF,TGCAGCGTTGAGGGACTTAACTATGGCTACACCTTC
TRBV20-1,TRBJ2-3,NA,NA,CSASIHSTSTDTQYF,TGCAGTGCTAGTATTCACTCAACTAGCACAGATACGCAGTATTTT
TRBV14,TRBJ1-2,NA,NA,CASSKRTANYGYTF,TGTGCCAGCAGCAAACGGACAGCTAACTATGGCTACACCTTC
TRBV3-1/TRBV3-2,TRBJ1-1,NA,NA,CASSPYGVTLNTEAFF,TGTGCCAGCAGCCCTTACGGGGTCACGTTGAACACTGAAGCTTTCTTT
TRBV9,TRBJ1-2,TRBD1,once,CASSATGTAVNYGYTF,TGTGCCAGCAGCGCAACCGGGACAGCTGTTAACTATGGCTACACCTTC
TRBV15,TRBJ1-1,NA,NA,CATSGRGRNTEAFF,TGTGCCACCAGCGGCAGGGGACGGAACACTGAAGCTTTCTTT
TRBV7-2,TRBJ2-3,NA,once,CASSLGAAVDTQYF,TGTGCCAGCAGCTTAGGTGCCGCGGTAGATACGCAGTATTTT
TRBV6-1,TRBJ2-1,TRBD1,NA,CASSERGTGVPPYEQFF,TGTGCCAGCAGTGAAAGGGGGACAGGGGTCCCACCATATGAGCAGTTCTTC
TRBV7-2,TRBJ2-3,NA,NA,CASSLFGDTQYF,TGTGCCAGCAGCTTATTCGGGGATACGCAGTATTTT
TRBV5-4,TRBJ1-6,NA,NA,CASSFRDKGSPLHF,TGTGCCAGCAGCTTCCGGGACAAGGGATCACCCCTCCACTTT
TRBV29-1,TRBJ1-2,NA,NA,CSGGGRFNGYTF,TGCAGCGGGGGGGGCAGGTTCAATGGCTACACCTTC
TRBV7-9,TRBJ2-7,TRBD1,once,CASSQNRGPTYEQYF,TGTGCCAGCAGCCAGAACAGGGGGCCGACCTACGAGCAGTACTTC
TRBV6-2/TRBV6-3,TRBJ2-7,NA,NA,CASSQGREQYF,TGTGCCAGCAGTCAGGGCCGCGAGCAGTACTTC
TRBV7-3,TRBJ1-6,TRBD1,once,CASSRGQDNSPLHF,TGTGCCAGCAGCCGGGGACAGGATAATTCACCCCTCCACTTT
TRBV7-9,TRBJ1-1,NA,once,CASSDMGGSTEAFF,TGTGCCAGCAGCGACATGGGGGGAAGCACTGAAGCTTTCTTT
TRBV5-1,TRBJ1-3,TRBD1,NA,CASSLGTGGNSGNTIYF,TGCGCCAGCAGCTTGGGTACAGGGGGTAACTCTGGAAACACCATATATTTT
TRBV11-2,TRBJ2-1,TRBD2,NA,CASSPGTSGGAGDEQFF,TGTGCCAGCAGCCCTGGGACTAGCGGGGGGGCCGGGGATGAGCAGTTCTTC
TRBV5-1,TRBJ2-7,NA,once,CASSPERAGDEQYF,TGCGCCAGCAGCCCCGAGCGGGCCGGGGACGAGCAGTACTTC
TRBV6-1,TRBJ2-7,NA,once,CASSGTSPHNLGFLSDEQYF,TGTGCCAGCAGTGGGACTTCTCCCCACAATCTTGGTTTCCTGTCCGACGAGCAGTACTTC
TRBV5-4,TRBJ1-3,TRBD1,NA,CASSLGQGRDTIYF,TGTGCCAGCAGCCTAGGACAGGGGCGAGACACCATATATTTT
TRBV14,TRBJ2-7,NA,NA,CASSQIQGTFNEQYF,TGTGCCAGCAGCCAAATACAGGGGACTTTTAACGAGCAGTACTTC
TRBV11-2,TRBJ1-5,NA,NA,CASSLDRGGPAQPQHF,TGTGCCAGCAGCTTAGATCGGGGGGGCCCGGCCCAGCCCCAGCATTTT
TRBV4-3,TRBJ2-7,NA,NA,CASSRKGVPPYEQYF,TGCGCCAGCAGCCGCAAGGGGGTCCCACCTTACGAGCAGTACTTC
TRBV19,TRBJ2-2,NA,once,CASSMLNTGELFF,TGTGCCAGTAGTATGTTAAACACCGGGGAGCTGTTTTTT
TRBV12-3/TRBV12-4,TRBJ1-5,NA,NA,CASSFGGRQPQHF,TGTGCCAGCAGTTTCGGAGGGCGTCAGCCCCAGCATTTT
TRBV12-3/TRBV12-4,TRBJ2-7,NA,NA,CASSRQGYEQYF,TGTGCCAGCAGCCGCCAGGGATACGAGCAGTACTTC
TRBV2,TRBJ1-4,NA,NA,CASTPLTRVQGDEKLFF,TGTGCCAGCACCCCCCTAACGCGGGTACAGGGAGATGAAAAACTGTTTTTT